This T cell receptor beta chain was sequenced in a study of CD8 T cells in Susac syndrome. This clonotype has a handful of counts. V was cut by 2 bases and J by 6 bases, with 8 bases left in between. This CDR3 comprises 11 residues. Germline V lookup: CDR1 SQVTM, CDR2 ANQGSEA. An amount of RNA that ranged from 0.5 to 1 ug was reverse transcribed with random hexamers. TCR beta CDR3 was amplified by immunoSEQ covering 54 Vbeta and 13 Jbeta. TCRdb ran MiXCR on the immunoSEQ multiplex PCR reads and lists one entry per CDR3 protein. The sample gives 110,000 or so distinct CDR3 sequences, approximately 96% of which show up once; just over 0.095% is in the top ten. The study sequenced TCR beta in blood CD8+ and CD4+ T cells.

The genes are TRBV29-1 and TRBJ2-7, with D possibly TRBD1 on 5 matching bases. The sequence was collected from a human donor in good health. Sequenced input: CD4+ T cells from PBMCs. Here the CDR3 reads CSVELDTEQYF. The CDR3 bases are TGCAGCGTTGAATTGGACACCGAGCAGTACTTC.